The TCR beta chain under discussion was sequenced for a study of a mutant IDH1 vaccine in newly diagnosed glioma. Data came from immunoSEQ multiplex PCR; TCRdb stores just in-frame clones and leaves some out. The sample consists of about 88,000 clones, about four fifths of them appearing once. This CDR3 contains 13 residues. Per germline, CDR1 SGHVS and CDR2 FQNEAQ. Trimming took 4 bases from V and 8 from J, leaving 9 bases between them. Time point in this sample: baseline, week 1 (first vaccination visit). As for treatment: pre-vaccination baseline after standard-of-care therapy. This sample comprised PBMCs, obtained from a glioma patient treated with radiotherapy, temozolomide or both. This chain joins TRBV7-8 and TRBJ1-6; D is ambiguous. This receptor was identified in a man aged 40-55 years with glioma. Some clones in this sample may be carry-over from other donors' samples. DNA for the CDR3: TGTGCCAGCAGCTCTCAGGATTATTCACCCCTCCACTTT. Translating it yields CASSSQDYSPLHF.